This T cell receptor beta chain was profiled in a study of shared clonotypes between healthy human individuals. Germline V lookup: CDR1 MNHNS, CDR2 SASEGT. V lost 6 bases and J 0 bases, leaving 12 bases between the germline ends. The CDR3 totals 15 residues. Whole-study findings and limits: Rarefaction showed that sequencing of sorted subsets was incomplete (despite large depth).

Data came from immunoSEQ multiplex PCR; TCRdb stores just in-frame clones and leaves some out. The repertoire consists of 2 million or so clones, with approximately 95% occurring once and the leading ten covering 0.1% to 0.15%. A word on this clone: The antigen is undetermined.

Sequencing used naive CD4+ T cells sorted from blood. Subset of the sample: CD45RA+ positively selected. The gene calls are TRBV6-1 and TRBJ2-1, with D hard to call. This sequence originates from a man aged 18 to 29 in good health. The CDR3 DNA reads TGTGCCAGCAGCACGAGCCCCAGCTCCTACAATGAGCAGTTCTTC. Its translation is CASSTSPSSYNEQFF.